This entry concerns a single TCR beta chain. Only a few counts were recorded for this clonotype. The clone's antigen remains unknown. There are no base qualities to consult, and no much larger clone falls within one base. These data belong to a study of T-cell memory formation after mild COVID-19 (dated by TCRdb to the early 2020s). About the investigation overall: TCR sequence clusters from the two donors were found to be largely donor specific. In two donors, T-cell clones that expanded and contracted after mild COVID-19 were tracked by sequencing TCRalpha and TCRbeta repertoires over time. The cohort comprised two young, previously healthy adult volunteers, one female and one male. Paper-wide results and their limitations: SARS-CoV-2 specificity of the second-wave clones peaking on day 37 was not confirmed. Balanced CD4/CD8 phenotypes were observed for clones contracting from day 15 to 85, whereas a bias towards CD4+ was observed for a second wave of clones expanding from day 15 to 37. Contracting CD4+ clones were located mainly in the CM and EM memory subsets, whereas CD8+ clones were found to be enriched in EMRA. The detection of some responding clones in pre-infection memory suggests that pre-existing cross-reactive memory T cells joined the SARS-CoV-2 response. Only a couple of mild cases were covered by the study, and larger cohorts that include severe cases with pre-infection samples were considered necessary.

TCRdb records Illumina NovaSeq 6000 as the sequencer. TCRalpha and TCRbeta cDNA libraries were built by 5'RACE with constant-segment primers, adding sample barcodes and unique molecular identifiers. RNA was extracted from every sample with Trizol reagent. Library amplification was performed in two PCR steps, and a second sample barcode and Illumina TruSeq adapters were introduced in the second step. Sequencing of libraries was performed on an Illumina NovaSeq with 2 x 150 bp paired-end reads. Per the authors' processing: Reads were demultiplexed and collapsed into UMI-guided consensus sequences with migec v1.2.7. With mixcr v2.1.11, UMI consensuses were aligned to TRA and TRB V and J templates and assembled into clonotypes. A clonotype was counted as expanded or contracted only when both edgeR and NoisET called the clonotype significant, with the noise models trained on biological replicates. For edgeR calls, the thresholds were a false discovery rate-adjusted p below 0.01 and a log2 fold-change of 1. As an exploratory analysis of dynamics, PCA with hierarchical clustering was applied to max-normalized trajectories of the 1000 most abundant clonotypes. Separately sequenced CD4+ and CD8+ repertoires were used to assign a CD4 or CD8 phenotype to each responding clone. Using fastp trimming at Q25 and MiXCR clonotype assembly, TCRdb reanalyzed the public sequencing data and kept in-frame beta chains. Rows with a matching CDR3 protein are joined into one entry that keeps the most common DNA and genes. These V and J calls rely on TCRdb rather than the paper's analysis. The sample records hundreds of thousands of distinct CDR3 sequences, 15% of which are singletons. The ten most abundant clones make up roughly a fifth of the sample.

Ficoll-Paque density gradient centrifugation was used to isolate PBMCs. This TCR derives from a man aged 18 to 35 who had mild COVID-19 (a few samples of this study predate the infection). The sample titles of this study are shuffled in the database, so cell type and time point are left out; the donor was told from shared clones. What was sequenced was PBMCs or a T cell subset sorted from them (not recorded which).

The nucleotide sequence is given as TGTGCCAGCAGTTACCCCCGGGGGTCGTCCTATAATTCACCCCTCCACTTT. Its coded protein is CASSYPRGSSYNSPLHF. The sequence links TRBV28 to TRBJ1-6; 5 matching bases give a weak D call of TRBD1. Looking up the germline V gene yields CDR1 MDHEN and CDR2 SYDVKM. The junction carries 14 bases between V and J, which are trimmed by 4 bases and 1 base respectively. The CDR3, cysteine through phenylalanine, is 17 amino acids long. Of all the DNA, just the CDR3 is kept, 51 bases in frame from base 1.